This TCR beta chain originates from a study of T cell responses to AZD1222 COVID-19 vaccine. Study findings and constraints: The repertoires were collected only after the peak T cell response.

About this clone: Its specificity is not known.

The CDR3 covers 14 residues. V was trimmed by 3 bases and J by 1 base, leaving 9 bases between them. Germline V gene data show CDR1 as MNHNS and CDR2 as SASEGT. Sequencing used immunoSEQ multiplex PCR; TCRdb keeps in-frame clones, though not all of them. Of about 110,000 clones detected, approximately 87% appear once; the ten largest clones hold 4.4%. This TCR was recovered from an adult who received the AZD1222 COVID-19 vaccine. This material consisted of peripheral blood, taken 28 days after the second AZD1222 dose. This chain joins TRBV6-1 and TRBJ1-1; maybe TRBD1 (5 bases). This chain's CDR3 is CASSDDRGNTEAFF. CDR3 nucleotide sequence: TGTGCCAGCAGTGATGACAGAGGGAACACTGAAGCTTTCTTT.